The 21 T cell receptor beta chains below come from one sample, sequenced in a study of OX40 agonist ivuxolimab in advanced cancers. Repertoires were generated with immunoSEQ multiplex PCR, while TCRdb's copy carries only in-frame clones and drops some. The data hold some 63,000 clones, with roughly 84% observed a single time. Sequencing used CD4+ or CD8+ T cells sorted from blood, obtained in a trial of the OX40 agonist ivuxolimab. These receptors all stem from an adult with an advanced solid tumor such as melanoma, head and neck, liver or kidney cancer.

This clone has just a few counts. The V gene is TRBV6-6, the J gene TRBJ2-5; 12 positions agree with TRBD2. V shed 6 bases, J shed 3 bases, and the junction held 2 bases outside the gene matches. The CDR3 runs to 14 residues. In germline, CDR1 is MNHNY, CDR2 SVGAGI (reference sequence). The CDR3 DNA follows: TGTGCCAGCAGATGGACTAGCGGGGAAGAGACCCAGTACTTC. Protein product: CASRWTSGEETQYF.

The V gene is TRBV4-2, the J gene TRBJ2-2; a weak D match, TRBD2 (6 bases). The CDR3 totals 18 residues. V shed 0 bases and J shed 6 bases, with 20 bases lying between them. Germline CDR1 is LGHNA and CDR2 is YNFKEQ. The CDR3 DNA is TGTGCCAGCAGCCAAGAAGCGGTGCTTAGCGGCCCCCCCGGGGAGCTGTTTTTT. Protein product: CASSQEAVLSGPPGELFF.

CDR3 in amino acids: CASRPTGTSSYEQYF. The CDR3 DNA reads as TGCGCCAGCAGGCCTACAGGGACCTCCTCCTACGAGCAGTACTTC. This rearrangement joins TRBV4-1 to TRBJ2-7, with D perhaps matching TRBD1 (6 bases). Trimming stripped 6 bases from V and 0 bases from J, with 15 bases between. Per germline, CDR1 MGHRA and CDR2 YSYEKL. The CDR3 is made up of 15 amino acids.

The genes are TRBV11-3 and TRBJ2-2; D gene ambiguous. Germline V CDR1 and CDR2: SGHNT, YENEEA. The CDR3 totals 15 residues. Trimming shortened V by 3 bases and J by 6 bases, and 14 bases separated the two germline ends. The CDR3: CASSLEVGRSGELFF. The CDR3 region has the DNA TGTGCCAGCAGCTTGGAAGTTGGAAGGTCCGGGGAGCTGTTTTTT. The entire variable domain, with the rest obtained from reference TRBV11-3 and TRBJ2-2, is as follows: EAGVVQSPRYKIIEKKQPVAFWCNPISGHNTLYWYLQNLGQGPELLIRYENEEAVDDSQLPKDRFSAERLKGVDSTLKIQPAELGDSAVYLCASSLEVGRSGELFFGEGSRLTVL.

This clone was picked up one time. The chain couples TRBV18 to TRBJ2-3, with D hard to call. There are 14 residues in the CDR3. V was pared by 2 bases and J by 0 bases, with 6 bases between. Germline loops: CDR1 KGHSH, CDR2 LQKENI. CDR3 coding DNA: TGTGCCAGCTCACCAGAGGCTAGCACAGATACGCAGTATTTT. It translates to CASSPEASTDTQYF. The variable domain in full, completed from reference TRBV18 and TRBJ2-3, reads NAGVMQNPRHLVRRRGQEARLRCSPMKGHSHVYWYRQLPEEGLKFMVYLQKENIIDESGMPKERFSAEFPKEGPSILRIQQVVRGDSAAYFCASSPEASTDTQYFGPGTRLTVL.

The chain carries TRBV11-2 and TRBJ2-5; the D is unclear. Per germline, CDR1 SGHAT and CDR2 FQNNGV. The V and J ends lost 1 base and 1 base respectively, with 7 bases between them. This CDR3 has 14 residues. As DNA, the CDR3 is TGTGCCAGCAGCTTAGGTCCAACCCAAGAGACCCAGTACTTC. This translates into CASSLGPTQETQYF.

The chain is built from TRBV11-2 and TRBJ1-5; D is ambiguous. The CDR3 is 12 residues long. The V end lost 4 bases, the J end lost 3 bases, and 4 bases lay between the germline ends. Germline assignment: CDR1 SGHAT and CDR2 FQNNGV. As DNA, the CDR3 is TGTGCCAGCAGCTCCTTCAATCAGCCCCAGCATTTT. Translated: CASSSFNQPQHF.

This chain links TRBV11-3 with TRBJ2-1; the match to TRBD2 covers 8 bases. There are 14 residues in the CDR3. J was trimmed by 8 bases and V by 5 bases; bases with no gene match: 8. The germline V gene encodes CDR1 SGHNT and CDR2 YENEEA. The CDR3 here is CASSKYGGAHEQFF. The DNA of the CDR3 is TGTGCCAGCAGCAAATACGGGGGGGCCCATGAGCAGTTCTTC. The whole variable domain, filled in from reference TRBV11-3 and TRBJ2-1, reads EAGVVQSPRYKIIEKKQPVAFWCNPISGHNTLYWYLQNLGQGPELLIRYENEEAVDDSQLPKDRFSAERLKGVDSTLKIQPAELGDSAVYLCASSKYGGAHEQFFGPGTRLTVL.

The rearrangement links TRBV29-1 to TRBJ2-3; 11 bases line up with TRBD1. Losses at the gene ends were 6 bases for V and 0 bases for J; bases not matched to a gene: 2. The length of the CDR3 is 14 residues. CDR1 is SQVTM and CDR2 is ANQGSEA in the germline V gene. The CDR3 loop is CSVGQGDSTDTQYF. DNA for the CDR3: TGCAGCGTGGGACAGGGGGACAGCACAGATACGCAGTATTTT.

This chain connects TRBV15 to TRBJ1-1; weak D call: TRBD1 (6 bases). Germline lookup yields CDR1 LNHNV and CDR2 YYDKDF (reference sequence). This CDR3 spans 13 amino acids. V was clipped by 5 bases and J by 6 bases, with 13 bases between them. In nucleotides, the CDR3 is TGTGCCACCAGCCCCCAGGAGGGGGCTGAAGCTTTCTTT. The encoded protein is CATSPQEGAEAFF.

This chain connects TRBV5-1 to TRBJ2-7; D uncertain. From germline, CDR1 is SGHRS and CDR2 YFSETQ. The V end lost 0 bases, the J end lost 2 bases, and 12 bases lay between the germline ends. The CDR3 contains 15 residues. Here the CDR3 DNA reads TGCGCCAGCAGCTTGGCCGCAGGAGTAACCTACGAGCAGTACTTC. Translating gives CASSLAAGVTYEQYF.

The chain uses TRBV5-6 and TRBJ1-6; 11 bases are shared with TRBD1. The CDR3 totals 16 residues. Trimming at V came to 4 bases and at J to 9 bases, leaving 9 bases not matched to a gene. From germline, CDR1 is SGHDT and CDR2 YYEEEE. In nucleotides, the CDR3 is TGTGCCAGCAGCCAGAGGACAGGGGGCTTCGCTTCACCCCTCCACTTT. Translation: CASSQRTGGFASPLHF.

The rearrangement joins TRBV6-5 to TRBJ1-2, with a possible D match to TRBD1 (6 bases). V was pared by 5 bases and J by 8 bases, with 12 bases between. The CDR3 is 12 amino acids. Germline values: CDR1 MNHEY, CDR2 SVGAGI. As DNA, the CDR3 is TGTGCCAGCAGTAACCACAGGGCCGGCTACACCTTC. This encodes CASSNHRAGYTF.

This CDR3 reads CASSQLDRGLSGANVLTF. DNA for the CDR3: TGCGCCAGCAGCCAATTGGACAGGGGACTCTCTGGGGCCAACGTCCTGACTTTC. The genes are TRBV4-1 and TRBJ2-6, with TRBD1 identical over 9 bases. This CDR3 contains 18 residues. Germline lookup yields CDR1 MGHRA and CDR2 YSYEKL. V lost 2 bases, J lost 0 bases, and 5 bases stayed unmatched.

The chain uses TRBV2 and TRBJ2-1, with D uncertain. CDR1 and CDR2 from the germline V gene are SNHLY and FYNNEI. The CDR3 contains 12 residues. V was trimmed by 5 bases and J by 1 base, leaving 3 bases between them. Written as DNA, the CDR3 is TGTGCCAGCAGTAGGTCCTACAATGAGCAGTTCTTC. It codes for CASSRSYNEQFF.

The chain employs TRBV7-2 and TRBJ2-7; 11 bases are shared with TRBD2. The J segment lost 7 bases and the V segment lost 5 bases, leaving 19 bases of the junction unmatched. The germline V gene has CDR1 SGHTA and CDR2 FQGNSA. The CDR3 is made up of 18 amino acids. CDR3 bases: TGTGCCAGCAGCCAGTGGGACACACTACTAGCGGGAGTGGAAGAGCAGTACTTC. Translating gives CASSQWDTLLAGVEEQYF. Full variable domain (rest looked up from reference TRBV7-2 and TRBJ2-7): GAGVSQSPSNKVTEKGKDVELRCDPISGHTALYWYRQSLGQGLEFLIYFQGNSAPDKSGLPSDRFSAERTGGSVSTLTIQRTQQEDSAVYLCASSQWDTLLAGVEEQYFGPGTRLTVT.

In this sample, this clone turned up a few times. The chain carries TRBV10-1 and TRBJ1-1; a possible D gene is TRBD1 (5 bases). The V gene's germline CDR1 is WNHNN and CDR2 SYGVQD (reference sequence). The CDR3 totals 14 residues. V lost 1 base to trimming and J lost 9 bases, with 15 bases between them. Written as DNA, the CDR3 is TGCGCCAGCAGTGAGTTCACTCAGGGACTCAAAGCTTTCTTT. Translated: CASSEFTQGLKAFF.

The chain joins TRBV30 to TRBJ1-2; D is uncertain. There are 12 residues in the CDR3. Germline assignment: CDR1 GTSNPN and CDR2 SVGIG (reference sequence). V was clipped by 0 bases and J by 6 bases, with 8 bases between them. CDR3 nucleotides: TGTGCCTGGAGTGTACGCTGGGATGGCTACACCTTC. It specifies CAWSVRWDGYTF.

Details on this clone: Additional DNA sequences in this sample encode the identical CDR3. The CDR3 sequence is CASSPGLAGTYEQYF. CDR3 DNA sequence: TGTGCCAGCTCACCTGGGCTAGCGGGGACCTACGAGCAGTACTTC. The chain is built from TRBV18 and TRBJ2-7; TRBD2 matches at 9 bases. CDR1 KGHSH and CDR2 LQKENI come from the germline V gene. The CDR3 contains 15 residues. Trimming removed 3 bases from V and 2 bases from J; junction bases left unmatched: 5.

This sequence joins TRBV2 and TRBJ2-2; no clear D gene. There are 14 residues in the CDR3. CDR1 and CDR2 (germline): SNHLY, FYNNEI. The V gene lost 10 bases and the J gene lost 6 bases, with 18 bases spanning the gap. The CDR3 loop is CATQLDLIAGELFF. The CDR3 nucleotides are TGTGCCACCCAATTGGACCTAATCGCCGGGGAGCTGTTTTTT.

This clone was observed once. This chain joins TRBV14 and TRBJ2-5; TRBD2 agrees at 9 bases. Germline V gene data show CDR1 as SGHDN and CDR2 as FVKESK. This CDR3 region has 14 residues. V was clipped by 2 bases and J by 4 bases; unmatched bases: 2. In nucleotides, the CDR3 is TGTGCCAGCAGCCAACTAGCGGGACGAGAGACCCAGTACTTC. The encoded protein is CASSQLAGRETQYF.